These 9 T cell receptor beta chains were sequenced from one sample in a study of tissue T cells after allogeneic stem cell transplantation. Libraries were prepared by immunoSEQ multiplex PCR; TCRdb keeps only in-frame clonotypes and omits some of them. The sample has about 50,000 clones; 73% are singletons. Sequencing input: sorted cells pooled from one or two spleens. These receptors all come from a pool of C57BL/6 mice in good health.

Remarks on this clone: All gene names here are mouse names. Incomplete CDR3 DNA: TGTGCCAGCAGTGATCGCACAGGCAACCAGGCTCCGCTT. This sequence encodes CASSDRTGNQAPL. The CDR3 as a whole reads CASSDRTGNQAPLF. The V and J genes are TRBV13-3 and TRBJ1-5, with a possible D match to TRBD1 (5 bases). The read terminates 1 residue ahead of where the CDR3 ends, so the germline J gene completes it. The CDR3 sequence is 14 residues long. Between the trimmed V and J ends, which lost 1 base and 3 bases, there was a span of 8 bases. In germline, CDR1 is NNHDY, CDR2 SYVADS.

This clone has just a few counts. Mouse gene names apply. The DNA ends 1 residue before the CDR3 does, and the rest of the CDR3 is filled in from the germline J gene. The same CDR3 can be traced to other DNA sequences in this sample. J is TRBJ2-7 and V is TRBV13-2, with 8 bases identical to TRBD2. Germline values: CDR1 NNHNN, CDR2 SYGAGS (reference sequence). The CDR3 covers 14 residues. Trimming at V came to 0 bases and at J to 6 bases, leaving 5 bases not matched to a gene. CDR3: CASGDAGGAPEQYF. CDR3 DNA, as far as it was read: TGTGCCAGCGGTGATGCGGGGGGGGCGCCTGAACAGTAC.

As to this clone: Mouse names are used for the genes. The read stops 1 residue short of the end of the CDR3; the missing end is completed from the germline J gene. This chain joins TRBV30 and TRBJ1-3; the match to TRBD1 covers 8 bases. Germline values: CDR1 SQVVS, CDR2 ANEGSEA. V lost 5 bases and J lost 0; bases outside the gene matches: 9. The CDR3 has 16 residues. CDR3 sequence: CSSPPGTGLSGNTLYF. The part of the CDR3 DNA that was read is TGTAGTTCTCCCCCCGGGACAGGTCTTTCTGGAAATACGCTCTAT. Looking up the rest from reference TRBV30 and TRBJ1-3 gives the full variable domain: SVLLYQKPNRDICQSGTSLKIQCVADSQVVSMFWYQQFQEQSLMLMATANEGSEATYESGFTKDKFPISRPNLTFSTLTVNNARPGDSSIYFCSSPPGTGLSGNTLYFGEGSRLIVV.

As for this clone: Germline and genes here are mouse. The read comes to an end 1 residue before the CDR3 does, leaving the germline J gene to fill in the end. The chain joins TRBV13-3 to TRBJ2-2; D may correspond to TRBD1 or TRBD2 (6 bases each). Trimming removed 5 bases from V and 1 base from J, with 9 bases in between. The CDR3 has 14 amino acids. The V gene's germline CDR1 is NNHDY and CDR2 SYVADS. The CDR3 loop is CASREGGNTGQLYF. The sequenced CDR3 bases are TGTGCCAGCAGAGAGGGGGGAAACACCGGGCAGCTCTAC.

On this clone itself: Genes and germline come from the mouse. The CDR3 extends 1 residue past the end of the read, so its final part is completed from the germline J gene. The chain employs TRBV13-3 and TRBJ1-1; TRBD1 matches at 9 bases. CDR3 length: 14 residues. V was pared by 5 bases and J by 1 base, with 3 bases of the junction left unmatched. Germline CDR1 is NNHDY and CDR2 is SYVADS. CDR3 DNA (partial): TGTGCCAGCAGACCGGACAGGGGGAACACAGAAGTCTTC. Its translation: CASRPDRGNTEVF. The entire CDR3 reads CASRPDRGNTEVFF.

As to this clone: The gene symbols are mouse symbols. The CDR3 DNA, read in part, is TGCACCTGCAGTGCCCCACAGGGGGCGCCTGCTGAGCAGTTC. Amino acids: CTCSAPQGAPAEQF. The CDR3 as a whole reads CTCSAPQGAPAEQFF. The rearrangement links TRBV1 to TRBJ2-1; TRBD1 agrees at 9 bases. The CDR3 extends 1 residue past the end of the read, so its final part is completed from the germline J gene. The trim removed 3 bases at V and 6 bases at J, leaving 6 bases unmatched. Germline V gene sequence: CDR1 NSQYPW, CDR2 LRSPGD (reference sequence). The CDR3 has 15 residues.

Comments on this clone: Genes and germline come from the mouse. The read falls 1 residue short of the CDR3 end, and the missing part is taken from the germline J gene. The rearrangement joins TRBV13-3 to TRBJ2-2; 9 nucleotides line up with TRBD2. This CDR3 contains 15 residues. Unmatched junction bases numbered 0, after V lost 1 base and J lost 2 bases. Germline CDR1 and CDR2: NNHDY and SYVADS. The CDR3 region is CASSDWGGNTGQLYF. The CDR3 DNA, read in part, is TGTGCCAGCAGTGATTGGGGGGGCAACACCGGGCAGCTCTAC.

Comment on this clone: Gene names are the mouse ones. The sequenced fragment ends 1 residue before the CDR3 boundary, so the rest is inferred from the germline J gene. The same CDR3 also results from other DNA sequences found in this sample. The chain employs TRBV12-2 and TRBJ1-1, with D hard to call. Germline CDR1 and CDR2: SGHLS and HYDKME. The CDR3 sequence is 13 residues long. The V gene lost 1 base and the J gene lost 0 bases, with 5 bases spanning the gap. The sequenced CDR3 bases are TGTGCCAGCTCTCTTGGGGCAAACACAGAAGTCTTC. Protein product: CASSLGANTEVF. The full-length CDR3 reads as CASSLGANTEVFF.

This clone has a single count. Genes and germline are mouse. The CDR3 end is not reached by the read, which stops 1 residue before it; the germline J gene fills it in. The chain has TRBV26 and TRBJ2-3, with 11 bases that match TRBD1. The junction had 3 bases not matched to a gene; V was cut back by 5 bases and J by 8 bases. CDR1 is KGHPV, CDR2 FQNQEV, per germline (reference sequence). The CDR3 contains 13 residues. The sequenced part of the CDR3 DNA is TGTGCCAGCAGTAGGGACAGGGGGGGAACGCTGTAT. It codes for CASSRDRGGTLY. The whole CDR3 is CASSRDRGGTLYF. The whole variable domain, filled in from reference TRBV26 and TRBJ2-3, reads NSKVIQTPRYLVKGQGQKAKMRCIPEKGHPVVFWYQQNKNNEFKFLINFQNQEVLQQIDMTEKRFSAECPSNSPCSLEIQSSEAGDSALYLCASSRDRGGTLYFGSGTRLTVL.